The 15 T cell receptor beta chains below were found in one sample sequenced in a study of cytomegalovirus exposure and HLA in healthy donors. Use of 60 Vbeta and 13 Jbeta primers characterized the PCR. Repertoires were generated with immunoSEQ multiplex PCR, while TCRdb's copy carries only in-frame clones and drops some. Found here are some 270,000 clones, 75% to 90% of them singletons; the top ten hold about 0.3%. Material: PBMCs. The receptors were gathered from a girl aged 2 to 9 in good health and CMV-seronegative.

The chain couples TRBV5-4 to TRBJ1-2; D gene ambiguous. With 0 bases removed from V and 2 bases from J, the gap between germline ends came to 8 bases. The germline CDR1 and CDR2 sequences are SGHNT and YYREEE (reference sequence). This CDR3 spans 14 amino acids. The CDR3 DNA sequence: TGTGCCAGCAGCTTGGGTGGCGGAAACTATGGCTACACCTTC. Translating gives CASSLGGGNYGYTF.

The chain joins TRBV11-1 to TRBJ2-5; 8 bases match TRBD1. Germline V lookup: CDR1 SGHAT, CDR2 FQDESV (reference sequence). The junction had 12 bases not matched to a gene; V was cut back by 7 bases and J by 5 bases. The CDR3 is 15 residues long. The CDR3 DNA follows: TGTGCCAGCAACGCGGATACAGGGGGTTGGGAGACCCAGTACTTC. This gives the protein CASNADTGGWETQYF.

The genes are TRBV10-3 and TRBJ1-5; 10 nucleotides line up with TRBD1. From germline, CDR1 is ENHRY and CDR2 SYGVKD. The CDR3 runs 14 residues. The V and J ends lost 8 bases and 5 bases, in that order; junction bases with no gene match: 6. The CDR3 sequence is CAIGRTGGDQPQHF. The DNA of the CDR3 is TGTGCCATCGGCCGGACAGGGGGAGATCAGCCCCAGCATTTT.

The chain employs TRBV16 and TRBJ1-2, with D tentatively TRBD1 (6 bases). The CDR3 runs 13 residues. The germline V gene has CDR1 KGHSY and CDR2 FQNENV. V was clipped by 6 bases and J by 2 bases, with 10 bases between them. The chain's CDR3 is CASSHQGNYGYTF. The CDR3 region has the DNA TGTGCCAGCAGTCACCAGGGGAACTATGGCTACACCTTC.

This chain uses TRBV4-1 with TRBJ2-7; 7 nucleotides align to TRBD1. Germline V gives CDR1 MGHRA, CDR2 YSYEKL. The V gene end was trimmed by 1 base and the J gene end by 4 bases; junction bases not matched to a gene: 4. The CDR3 extends over 14 amino acids. The DNA of the CDR3 is TGCGCCAGCAGCCAAGGACAGGGTATTTACGAGCAGTACTTC. As protein: CASSQGQGIYEQYF.

The chain is built from TRBV18 and TRBJ1-1; TRBD1 matches 9 bases. V was pared by 4 bases and J by 3 bases, with 3 bases of the junction left unmatched. The CDR3 runs to 14 residues. From germline, CDR1 is KGHSH and CDR2 LQKENI. CDR3 nucleotides: TGTGCCAGCTCACTACAGGGGGCATACACTGAAGCTTTCTTT. Translated, it gives CASSLQGAYTEAFF.

This chain connects TRBV9 to TRBJ1-2, with a weak D call TRBD1 (6 bases). The V and J ends lost 1 base and 1 base respectively, with 8 bases between them. Germline V gene sequence: CDR1 SGDLS, CDR2 YYNGEE. This CDR3 has 14 residues. CDR3 amino acids: CASSVSQGNYGYTF. DNA for the CDR3: TGTGCCAGCAGCGTATCACAGGGTAACTATGGCTACACCTTC.

This clone has only one observation. The V and J genes are TRBV28 and TRBJ2-7; D is undetermined. CDR3 length equals 13 residues. CDR1 is MDHEN and CDR2 is SYDVKM in the germline V gene. Trimming cost V 5 bases and J 7 bases, with 15 bases left between them. CDR3 DNA: TGTGCCAGCAGTATCCTAGGAGCCGGGGAGCAGTACTTC. Translated, it gives CASSILGAGEQYF.

This clone has a handful of counts. V usage is TRBV4-2 and J usage is TRBJ1-2; D may be TRBD1 (5 bases). Trimming stripped 0 bases from V and 4 bases from J, with 21 bases between. CDR1 and CDR2 from the germline V gene are LGHNA and YNFKEQ. The CDR3 has 18 amino acids. The CDR3 sequence: CASSQEVGTGIGSYGYTF. The CDR3 DNA reads TGTGCCAGCAGCCAAGAGGTGGGGACTGGCATCGGGAGCTATGGCTACACCTTC.

The chain combines TRBV4-1 with TRBJ2-1; TRBD2 agrees at 9 bases. The CDR3 extends over 16 amino acids. Germline lookup yields CDR1 MGHRA and CDR2 YSYEKL. The ends lost 2 bases at V and 7 bases at J; junction bases unmatched: 9. This CDR3 is CASSQRREGRGNEQFF. The CDR3 coding sequence is TGCGCCAGCAGCCAACGGCGGGAGGGCCGGGGGAATGAGCAGTTCTTC.

This rearrangement joins TRBV28 to TRBJ2-7, with a weak D call TRBD1 (6 bases). Trimming cost V 5 bases and J 0 bases, with 11 bases left between them. This CDR3 is built from 14 residues. Germline V gives CDR1 MDHEN, CDR2 SYDVKM. The CDR3, as DNA: TGTGCCAGCAGTCCCCCAGGGGACTCCTACGAGCAGTACTTC. This gives the protein CASSPPGDSYEQYF. The full variable domain, its missing parts supplied by reference TRBV28 and TRBJ2-7, is DVKVTQSSRYLVKRTGEKVFLECVQDMDHENMFWYRQDPGLGLRLIYFSYDVKMKEKGDIPEGYSVSREKKERFSLILESASTNQTSMYLCASSPPGDSYEQYFGPGTRLTVT.

In regard to this clone: Compared with germline, one end of the junction differs, possibly owing to a read error. The gene calls are TRBV7-9 and TRBJ2-3, with 11 bases lining up with TRBD2. This CDR3 has 17 residues. Germline assignment: CDR1 SEHNR and CDR2 FQNEAQ (reference sequence). The CDR3 DNA reads TGTTCCAGCAGCATGATTAGCGGGAGGGTATACACAGATACGCAGTATTTT. It translates to CSSSMISGRVYTDTQYF.

The rearrangement links TRBV6-6 to TRBJ2-5; 12 nucleotides line up with TRBD2. Germline V gene sequence: CDR1 MNHNY, CDR2 SVGAGI (reference sequence). The length of the CDR3 is 12 residues. After removal of 10 bases from V and 11 bases from J, the junction contained 8 bases not matched to a gene. The CDR3 reads CATLAGGPGQYF. CDR3 DNA: TGTGCCACCCTAGCGGGAGGGCCGGGGCAGTACTTC.

The CDR3 loop reads CASSNSAGNYGYTF. The CDR3 DNA is TGTGCCAGCAGCAACTCAGCAGGAAACTATGGCTACACCTTC. The genes are TRBV11-1 and TRBJ1-2; D is uncertain. CDR1 is SGHAT and CDR2 is FQDESV in the germline V gene (reference sequence). This CDR3 has 14 residues. The V end was cut by 5 bases, the J end by 2 bases, with 12 bases between.

The sample holds one count of this clone. V usage is TRBV5-1 and J usage is TRBJ2-7, with 15 bases that match TRBD2. The germline CDR1 and CDR2 sequences are SGHRS and YFSETQ. V shed 0 bases and J 6 bases; nucleotides not matched to a gene: 10. The length of the CDR3 is 18 residues. CDR3 sequence: CASSLASGTSGRTAEQYF. The CDR3 DNA sequence: TGCGCCAGCAGCTTGGCCTCTGGGACTAGCGGGAGGACGGCCGAGCAGTACTTC.